One and the same sample provided the 9 T cell receptor beta chains below, sequenced in a study of beta chain features in type 1 diabetes. Sequenced material consisted of expressed TCRB transcripts (all of the isolated RNA was reverse transcribed). Using immunoSEQ multiplex PCR, the repertoire was profiled, and TCRdb retains in-frame clones only, with some absent. The table lists around 160,000 clones, roughly 10% of them singletons, with about 0.7% in the top ten. These receptors have no identified antigens. Study results and limitations: Across all four CD4+ subsets, people with type 1 diabetes showed modestly shorter TCRB CDR3s.

The sample taken for sequencing was central memory CD4+ T cells from blood. The receptor source for this set is a woman aged 30 to 39 with type 1 diabetes.

The V gene is TRBV9, the J gene TRBJ1-4; maybe TRBD1 (6 bases). The V gene's germline CDR1 is SGDLS and CDR2 YYNGEE. V shed 4 bases and J shed 7 bases, with 20 bases lying between them. The CDR3 length is 16 residues. DNA for the CDR3: TGTGCCAGCAGCCCAGTGAGGGGGGGCAGCGGTGAAAAACTGTTTTTT. This sequence encodes CASSPVRGGSGEKLFF.

The chain uses TRBV11-2 and TRBJ1-2, with D maybe TRBD1 (6 bases). V gave up 4 bases and J gave up 8 bases, with 11 bases separating them. The CDR3 runs to 12 residues. Germline lookup yields CDR1 SGHAT and CDR2 FQNNGV. CDR3 loop: CASSYRVRGYTF. CDR3 coding DNA: TGTGCCAGCAGCTACAGGGTGCGGGGCTACACCTTC.

This clone was picked up a small number of times. As DNA, the CDR3 is TGCGCCAGCAGCCCGGGAGATAACAATCAGCCCCAGCATTTT. It is translated as CASSPGDNNQPQHF. The chain recombines TRBV4-1 with TRBJ1-5; no clear D gene. V lost 4 bases to trimming and J lost 3 bases, with 10 bases between them. The CDR3 covers 14 residues. Germline V CDR1 and CDR2: MGHRA, YSYEKL.

This clone was seen a handful of times. This chain links TRBV28 with TRBJ2-3; TRBD2 aligns across 11 bases. CDR3 length: 19 amino acids. With 6 bases clipped from V and 4 bases from J, the junction kept 18 bases outside the gene matches. CDR1 is MDHEN, CDR2 SYDVKM, per germline. Written as DNA, the CDR3 is TGTGCCAGCAGCTACCTCGGTGGGCATAGCGGGAGGGCAGCAGATACGCAGTATTTT. This translates into CASSYLGGHSGRAADTQYF. Full variable domain (missing parts from reference TRBV28 and TRBJ2-3): DVKVTQSSRYLVKRTGEKVFLECVQDMDHENMFWYRQDPGLGLRLIYFSYDVKMKEKGDIPEGYSVSREKKERFSLILESASTNQTSMYLCASSYLGGHSGRAADTQYFGPGTRLTVL.

This clone was detected a few times. The chain carries TRBV25-1 and TRBJ2-5; 7 bases are shared with TRBD2. This CDR3 is 14 amino acids long. The germline V gene encodes CDR1 MGHDK and CDR2 SYGVNS. With V trimmed by 9 bases and J by 2 bases, 9 bases remained unmatched. The CDR3 bases are TGTGCCAGGGGGGGGAAGCGGCTACAAGAGACCCAGTACTTC. Amino acid sequence: CARGGKRLQETQYF.

The rearrangement joins TRBV28 to TRBJ1-2; 9 bases agree with TRBD1. The germline CDR1 and CDR2 sequences are MDHEN and SYDVKM. The CDR3 is made up of 14 amino acids. V shed 2 bases and J 7 bases; nucleotides not matched to a gene: 5. The CDR3 DNA reads TGTGCCAGCAGTTTAGCGGACAGGGGCGGTGGCTACACCTTC. Translation gives CASSLADRGGGYTF.

Only a few counts were recorded for this clone. The chain is built from TRBV5-1 and TRBJ2-5; 11 bases are shared with TRBD2. V shed 7 bases and J 2 bases; nucleotides not matched to a gene: 13. Germline values: CDR1 SGHRS, CDR2 YFSETQ. The length of the CDR3 is 17 residues. The chain's CDR3 is CASGLAGGTPSQETQYF. The CDR3 DNA is TGCGCCAGCGGTTTAGCGGGAGGGACTCCCTCTCAAGAGACCCAGTACTTC. The whole variable domain, filled in from reference TRBV5-1 and TRBJ2-5, reads KAGVTQTPRYLIKTRGQQVTLSCSPISGHRSVSWYQQTPGQGLQFLFEYFSETQRNKGNFPGRFSGRQFSNSRSEMNVSTLELGDSALYLCASGLAGGTPSQETQYFGPGTRLLVL.

In its sample, this clone was seen a few times. Here the CDR3 reads CASREGTGGTYNEQFF. The CDR3 nucleotides read TGCGCCAGCAGGGAAGGGACAGGGGGCACCTACAATGAGCAGTTCTTC. This chain connects TRBV5-1 to TRBJ2-1, with TRBD1 matching 12 bases. The germline V gene has CDR1 SGHRS and CDR2 YFSETQ. CDR3 length: 16 amino acids. The trim removed 5 bases at V and 2 bases at J, leaving 5 bases unmatched. Based on the CDR3 plus reference TRBV5-1 and TRBJ2-1, the full variable domain is KAGVTQTPRYLIKTRGQQVTLSCSPISGHRSVSWYQQTPGQGLQFLFEYFSETQRNKGNFPGRFSGRQFSNSRSEMNVSTLELGDSALYLCASREGTGGTYNEQFFGPGTRLTVL.

The chain joins TRBV11-2 to TRBJ2-1, with 12 positions matching TRBD2. Trimming cost V 6 bases and J 2 bases; bases outside gene matches: 8. The CDR3 length is 17 residues. Germline V gene data show CDR1 as SGHAT and CDR2 as FQNNGV. The CDR3 DNA sequence: TGTGCCAGCAGATGGGGGCTAGCGGGAGGGGCCTACAATGAGCAGTTCTTC. Translation gives CASRWGLAGGAYNEQFF.